This T cell receptor beta chain was captured in a study of blood T cells in healthy people across ages. Study-level findings and limits: Long-lived donors carried more naive CD4+ cells and greater diversity than aged donors.

Ten milliliters of peripheral blood were drawn from each donor. Then a second PCR, running about 6 to 11 cycles, was carried out with a sample-barcoded 5' primer and a J-beta primer mix. TCRdb re-analysed the 5' RACE reads in MiXCR, keeping a single row per CDR3 protein. The repertoire holds some 1,800,000 distinct CDR3 sequences, with roughly two fifths as singletons. This clonotype was observed a few times. Its target is not known. The sample comprised blood. This sequence was found in a human donor in good health.

The CDR3 loop is CASSSTLAGGYNEQFF. The CDR3 DNA sequence: TGTGCCAGCAGCTCCACCCTAGCGGGTGGATACAATGAGCAGTTCTTC. V is TRBV7-2 and J is TRBJ2-1, with 8 bases identical to TRBD2. Germline trimming cut 4 bases from V and 4 bases from J; bases unmatched to any gene: 9. The CDR3 is made up of 16 amino acids. CDR1 and CDR2 (germline): SGHTA, FQGNSA. The whole variable domain, filled in from reference TRBV7-2 and TRBJ2-1, reads GAGVSQSPSNKVTEKGKDVELRCDPISGHTALYWYRQSLGQGLEFLIYFQGNSAPDKSGLPSDRFSAERTGGSVSTLTIQRTQQEDSAVYLCASSSTLAGGYNEQFFGPGTRLTVL.